One TCR beta chain is described in this entry. The data originate from a study of control samples from healthy donors and cancer patients. Only in-frame clones appear in the TCRdb table, and some are missing; sequencing was by immunoSEQ multiplex PCR. Of some 210,000 clones listed, about 91% are singletons. Sequencing was done on a sample of blood. This TCR came from a man aged 25 to 40 in good health.

The CDR3 DNA reads as TGTGCCAGCAGCTTAGTGGGTTCCCGGGACAGCTCCTACGAGCAGTACTTC. Its protein product is CASSLVGSRDSSYEQYF. The J gene is TRBJ2-7, the V gene TRBV7-9; 7 positions match TRBD1. CDR3 length: 17 residues. The germline V gene encodes CDR1 SEHNR and CDR2 FQNEAQ (reference sequence). With V trimmed by 1 base and J by 0 bases, 9 bases remained unmatched.